The 16 T cell receptor beta chains listed next were all sequenced from one sample in a study of blood T cells in healthy people across ages. For the second PCR, which ran for roughly 7 to 11 cycles, a sample-barcoded 5' primer and a J-beta primer mix were used. MiXCR, applied by TCRdb to the 5' RACE reads, yields one record per CDR3 protein. Of about 800,000 distinct CDR3 sequences in the sample, about three fifths were seen once. The sample taken for sequencing was blood. These receptors were taken from a man younger than 45 in good health.

J is TRBJ1-1 and V is TRBV30, with D perhaps matching TRBD1 (6 bases). The CDR3 sequence is 14 residues long. Trimming left V 2 bases short and J 4 bases short, with 14 bases between. Germline CDR1 GTSNPN, CDR2 SVGIG (reference sequence). CDR3 amino acids: CAWSPGGGATEAFF. CDR3 coding DNA: TGTGCCTGGAGTCCTGGAGGGGGGGCCACTGAAGCTTTCTTT.

The chain carries TRBV29-1 and TRBJ1-2; no reliable D call. The CDR3 consists of 14 residues. V was clipped by 5 bases and J by 3 bases, with 16 bases between them. The germline V gene has CDR1 SQVTM and CDR2 ANQGSEA. The CDR3 region is CSVLLASSDYGYTF. CDR3 coding DNA: TGCAGCGTTCTTCTGGCATCCAGCGACTATGGCTACACCTTC. Full variable domain (rest looked up from reference TRBV29-1 and TRBJ1-2): SAVISQKPSRDICQRGTSLTIQCQVDSQVTMMFWYRQQPGQSLTLIATANQGSEATYESGFVIDKFPISRPNLTFSTLTVSNMSPEDSSIYLCSVLLASSDYGYTFGSGTRLTVV.

This clonotype was detected a few times. The J gene is TRBJ2-5, the V gene TRBV5-6, with TRBD1 as a possible D gene (5 bases). Germline V CDR1 and CDR2: SGHDT, YYEEEE. The CDR3 has 18 amino acids. The V end was cut by 1 base, the J end by 1 base, with 20 bases between. The CDR3 nucleotides read TGTGCCAGCAGCTTGACCCTTAAAGACAGCCGATCCCAAGAGACCCAGTACTTC. As protein: CASSLTLKDSRSQETQYF.

For this clonotype: At one end the junction does not follow the germline gene, possibly because of a read error. This chain links TRBV12-3 or TRBV12-4 with TRBJ1-2, with D unresolved. The CDR3 covers 11 residues. The CDR3, as DNA: TGTGCCACCAGTACCGCTCTTGGCTACACCTTC. Encoded protein: CATSTALGYTF.

This clonotype showed up just a few times. The chain is built from TRBV7-9 and TRBJ1-2, with 8 bases fitting TRBD1. V gave up 6 bases and J gave up 0 bases; unmatched junction bases: 18. The germline gives CDR1 SEHNR, CDR2 FQNEAQ (reference sequence). The CDR3 runs to 19 residues. This CDR3 is CASRRPVGQARNSNYGYTF. CDR3 coding DNA: TGTGCCAGCAGACGCCCCGTGGGACAGGCCCGGAATTCTAACTATGGCTACACCTTC.

This chain uses TRBV28 with TRBJ1-5, with TRBD1 identical over 9 bases. CDR3 length: 15 amino acids. The germline gives CDR1 MDHEN, CDR2 SYDVKM. V lost 5 bases, J lost 6 bases, and 8 bases stayed unmatched. In nucleotides, the CDR3 is TGTGCCAGCAGTCCGCCGGACAGGGGAAGTCAGCCCCAGCATTTT. This codes for CASSPPDRGSQPQHF.

This chain connects TRBV29-1 to TRBJ2-7, with a possible D match to TRBD1 (6 bases). V lost 4 bases and J 7 bases, leaving 14 bases between the germline ends. This CDR3 spans 12 amino acids. CDR1 SQVTM and CDR2 ANQGSEA come from the germline V gene. The CDR3 DNA reads as TGCAGCGTTGGGGAGCAGGGGTATGAGCAGTACTTC. This encodes CSVGEQGYEQYF.

The chain employs TRBV3-1 and TRBJ2-7, with TRBD2 matching 9 bases. Germline CDR1 LGHDT, CDR2 YNNKEL (reference sequence). Trimming at V came to 4 bases and at J to 3 bases, leaving 7 bases not matched to a gene. This CDR3 has 15 residues. CDR3 region: CASSPFSGGYYEQYF. The DNA for the CDR3 is TGTGCCAGCAGCCCCTTTAGCGGGGGCTACTACGAGCAGTACTTC.

This chain connects TRBV7-9 to TRBJ2-7, with a weak D call TRBD1 (5 bases). Germline CDR1 is SEHNR and CDR2 is FQNEAQ (reference sequence). V lost 5 bases and J lost 5, with 13 bases in between. This CDR3 spans 13 amino acids. CDR3 region: CASSVGASDEQYF. CDR3 DNA: TGTGCCAGCAGCGTAGGGGCTTCAGACGAGCAGTACTTC.

This clonotype has only a few counts. The rearrangement links TRBV6-5 to TRBJ2-3; perhaps TRBD1 as D (5 bases). Germline V gene lookup returns CDR1 MNHEY and CDR2 SVGAGI. V lost 4 bases to trimming and J lost 2 bases, with 13 bases between them. The CDR3 is 15 amino acids. CDR3 coding DNA: TGTGCCAGCAGTTTTACTGGGGCCTACACAGATACGCAGTATTTT. It translates to CASSFTGAYTDTQYF.

With respect to this clonotype: This sequence may be a read error, since a much larger clone differs from it by one base. The V call is TRBV4-3, the J call TRBJ1-1; D call uncertain. Germline CDR1 is LGHNA and CDR2 is YSLEER. CDR3 length: 16 amino acids. CDR3 in amino acids: CTSSQGPLVRNTEAFF. CDR3 nucleotide sequence: TGCACCAGCAGCCAAGGACCCCTAGTGAGGAACACTGAAGCTTTCTTT.

V is TRBV4-3 and J is TRBJ2-1; no clear D. The CDR3 extends over 14 amino acids. CDR1 LGHNA and CDR2 YSLEER come from the germline V gene. V dropped 0 bases and J dropped 2 bases, with 5 bases sitting between them. The CDR3 DNA follows: TGCGCCAGCAGCCAAGATCGCCCCTACAATGAGCAGTTCTTC. Its protein is CASSQDRPYNEQFF.

A single count supports this clonotype. This chain uses TRBV14 with TRBJ2-1; D call uncertain. The CDR3 has 13 amino acids. Between the trimmed V and J ends, which lost 1 base and 5 bases, there was a span of 6 bases. The germline CDR1 and CDR2 sequences are SGHDN and FVKESK. CDR3 sequence: CASSQGHNNEQFF. In DNA form, the CDR3 reads TGTGCCAGCAGCCAAGGTCATAACAATGAGCAGTTCTTC.

In this sample, this clonotype turned up a few times. The V and J genes are TRBV20-1 and TRBJ2-5, with 8 positions matching TRBD2. J lost 2 bases, V lost 7 bases, and 12 bases had no gene match. Germline loops: CDR1 DFQATT, CDR2 SNEGSKA (reference sequence). The CDR3 extends over 15 amino acids. The CDR3 nucleotides are TGCAGTGGAGGACGGTGGCGGGGGGCACAAGAGACCCAGTACTTC. As protein: CSGGRWRGAQETQYF.

The chain uses TRBV6-5 and TRBJ2-7; D is perhaps TRBD1 or TRBD2 (5 bases each). Germline lookup yields CDR1 MNHEY and CDR2 SVGAGI. The CDR3 has 15 residues. The V gene lost 5 bases and the J gene lost 1 base, with 15 bases spanning the gap. The CDR3 DNA reads as TGTGCCAGCAGTCTCACTGTGGGACCATCCTACGAGCAGTACTTC. It codes for CASSLTVGPSYEQYF.

This clonotype turned up a few times. The rearrangement joins TRBV29-1 to TRBJ2-5; either TRBD1 or TRBD2 may fit D (5 bases each). V lost 3 bases and J lost 5, with 13 bases in between. The germline V gene encodes CDR1 SQVTM and CDR2 ANQGSEA. The CDR3 consists of 13 residues. The CDR3 reads CSVESTEGETQYF. In DNA, the CDR3 is TGCAGCGTTGAGTCTACTGAGGGGGAGACCCAGTACTTC.